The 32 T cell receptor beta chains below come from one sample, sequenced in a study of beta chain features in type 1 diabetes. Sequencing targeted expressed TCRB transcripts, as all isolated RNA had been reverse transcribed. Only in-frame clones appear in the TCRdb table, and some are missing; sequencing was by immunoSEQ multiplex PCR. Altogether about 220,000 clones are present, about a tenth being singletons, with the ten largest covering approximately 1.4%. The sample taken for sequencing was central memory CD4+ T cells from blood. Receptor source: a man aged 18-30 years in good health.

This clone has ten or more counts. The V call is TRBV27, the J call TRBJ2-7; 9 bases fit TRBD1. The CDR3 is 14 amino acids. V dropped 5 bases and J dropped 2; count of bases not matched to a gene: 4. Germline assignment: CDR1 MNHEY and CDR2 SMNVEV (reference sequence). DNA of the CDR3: TGTGCCAGCAGTCGGACAGGGGAAACCTACGAGCAGTACTTC. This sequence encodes CASSRTGETYEQYF.

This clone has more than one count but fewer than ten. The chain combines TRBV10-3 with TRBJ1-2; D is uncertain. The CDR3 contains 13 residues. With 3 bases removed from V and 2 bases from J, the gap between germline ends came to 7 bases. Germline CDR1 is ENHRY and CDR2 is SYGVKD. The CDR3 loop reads CAISDFPNYGYTF. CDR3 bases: TGTGCCATCAGTGATTTCCCGAACTATGGCTACACCTTC.

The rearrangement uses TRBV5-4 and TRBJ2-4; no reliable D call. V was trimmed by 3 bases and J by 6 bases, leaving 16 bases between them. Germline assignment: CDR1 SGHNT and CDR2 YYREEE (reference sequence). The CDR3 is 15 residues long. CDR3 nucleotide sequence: TGTGCCAGCAGCTCCTTTACTATCAACGCAAACATTCAGTACTTC. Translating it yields CASSSFTINANIQYF.

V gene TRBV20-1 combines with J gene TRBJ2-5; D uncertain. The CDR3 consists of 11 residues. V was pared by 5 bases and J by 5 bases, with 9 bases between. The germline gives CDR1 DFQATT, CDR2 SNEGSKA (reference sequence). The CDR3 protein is CSAAHSETQYF. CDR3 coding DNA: TGCAGTGCTGCCCACAGTGAGACCCAGTACTTC.

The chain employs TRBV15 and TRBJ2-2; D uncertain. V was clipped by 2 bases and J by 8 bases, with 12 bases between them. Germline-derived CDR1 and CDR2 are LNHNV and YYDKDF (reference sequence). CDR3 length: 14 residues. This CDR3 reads CATSRRSALGELFF. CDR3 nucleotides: TGTGCCACCAGCAGACGCTCAGCGCTAGGGGAGCTGTTTTTT.

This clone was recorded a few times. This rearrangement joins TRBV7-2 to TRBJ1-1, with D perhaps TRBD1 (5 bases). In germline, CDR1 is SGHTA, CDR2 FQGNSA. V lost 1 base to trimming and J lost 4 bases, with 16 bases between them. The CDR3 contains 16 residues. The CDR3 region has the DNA TGTGCCAGCAGCTTAGAGTTCGGGAAGAGGGGCACTGAAGCTTTCTTT. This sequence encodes CASSLEFGKRGTEAFF.

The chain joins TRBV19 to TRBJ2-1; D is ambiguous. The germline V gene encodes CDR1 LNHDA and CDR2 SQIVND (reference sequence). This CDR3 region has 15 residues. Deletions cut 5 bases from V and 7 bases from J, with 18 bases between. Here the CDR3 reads CASSPRAIEGNEQFF. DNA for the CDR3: TGTGCCAGTAGTCCCCGGGCCATCGAAGGGAATGAGCAGTTCTTC.

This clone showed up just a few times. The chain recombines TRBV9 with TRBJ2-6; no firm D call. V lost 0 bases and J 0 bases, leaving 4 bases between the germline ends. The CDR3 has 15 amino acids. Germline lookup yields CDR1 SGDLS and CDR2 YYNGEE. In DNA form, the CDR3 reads TGTGCCAGCAGCGTAGCCAGCTCTGGGGCCAACGTCCTGACTTTC. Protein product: CASSVASSGANVLTF.

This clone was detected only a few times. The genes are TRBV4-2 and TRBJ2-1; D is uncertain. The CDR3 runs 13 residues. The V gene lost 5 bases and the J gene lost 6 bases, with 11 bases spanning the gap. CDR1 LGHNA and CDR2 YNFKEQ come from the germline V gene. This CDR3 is CASSSNLGNEQFF. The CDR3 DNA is TGTGCCAGCAGCAGCAATCTAGGCAATGAGCAGTTCTTC.

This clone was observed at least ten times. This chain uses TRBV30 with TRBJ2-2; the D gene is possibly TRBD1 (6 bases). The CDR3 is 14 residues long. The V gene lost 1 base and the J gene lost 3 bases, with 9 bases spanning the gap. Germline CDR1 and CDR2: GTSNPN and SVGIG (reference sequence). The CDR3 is CAWSGQAHTGELFF. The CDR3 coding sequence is TGTGCCTGGAGTGGACAGGCTCACACCGGGGAGCTGTTTTTT.

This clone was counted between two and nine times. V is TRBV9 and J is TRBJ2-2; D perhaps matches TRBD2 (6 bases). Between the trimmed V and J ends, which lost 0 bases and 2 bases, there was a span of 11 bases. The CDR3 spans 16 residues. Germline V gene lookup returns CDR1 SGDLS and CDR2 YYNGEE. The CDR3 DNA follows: TGTGCCAGCAGCGTAGCTTCAGCGGGTAACACCGGGGAGCTGTTTTTT. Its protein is CASSVASAGNTGELFF.

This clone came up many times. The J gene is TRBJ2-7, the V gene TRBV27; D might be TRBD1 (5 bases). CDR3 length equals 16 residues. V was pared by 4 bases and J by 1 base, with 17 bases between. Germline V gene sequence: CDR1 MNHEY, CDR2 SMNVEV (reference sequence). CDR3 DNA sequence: TGTGCCAGCAGTTCAGCAAGGTTTGGGGCTTCCTACGAGCAGTACTTC. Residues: CASSSARFGASYEQYF.

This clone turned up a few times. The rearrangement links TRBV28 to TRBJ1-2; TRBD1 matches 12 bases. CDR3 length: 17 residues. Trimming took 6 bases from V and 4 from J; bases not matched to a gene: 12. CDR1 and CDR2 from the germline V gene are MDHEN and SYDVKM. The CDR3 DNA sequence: TGTGCCAGCAGACCAACCGGGACAGGGGGCTTCAGCTATGGCTACACCTTC. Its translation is CASRPTGTGGFSYGYTF.

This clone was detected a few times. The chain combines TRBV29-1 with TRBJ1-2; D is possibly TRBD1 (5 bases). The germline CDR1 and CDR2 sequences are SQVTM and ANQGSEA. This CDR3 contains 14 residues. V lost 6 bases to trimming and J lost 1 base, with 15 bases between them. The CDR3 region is CSVGGTALNYGYTF. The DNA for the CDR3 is TGCAGCGTGGGAGGGACGGCACTTAACTATGGCTACACCTTC.

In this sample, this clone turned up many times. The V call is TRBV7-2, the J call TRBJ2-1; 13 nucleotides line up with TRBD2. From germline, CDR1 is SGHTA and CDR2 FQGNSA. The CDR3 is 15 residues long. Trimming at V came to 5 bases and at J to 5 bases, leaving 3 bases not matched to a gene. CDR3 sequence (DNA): TGTGCCAGCAGCCTCACTAGCGGGAGGGACAATGAGCAGTTCTTC. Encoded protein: CASSLTSGRDNEQFF.

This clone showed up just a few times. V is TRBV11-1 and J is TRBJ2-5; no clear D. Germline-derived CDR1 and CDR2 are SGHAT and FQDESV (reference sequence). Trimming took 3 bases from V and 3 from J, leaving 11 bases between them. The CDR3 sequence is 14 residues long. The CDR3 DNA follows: TGTGCCAGCAGCTTTGGGGTGGTCGAAGAGACCCAGTACTTC. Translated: CASSFGVVEETQYF.

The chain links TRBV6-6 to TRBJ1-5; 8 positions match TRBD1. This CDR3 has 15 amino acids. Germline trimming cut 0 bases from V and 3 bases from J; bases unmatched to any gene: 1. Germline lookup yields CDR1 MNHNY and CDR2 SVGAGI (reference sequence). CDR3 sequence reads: CASSYSDRANQPQHF. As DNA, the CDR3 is TGTGCCAGCAGTTACTCGGACAGGGCCAATCAGCCCCAGCATTTT.

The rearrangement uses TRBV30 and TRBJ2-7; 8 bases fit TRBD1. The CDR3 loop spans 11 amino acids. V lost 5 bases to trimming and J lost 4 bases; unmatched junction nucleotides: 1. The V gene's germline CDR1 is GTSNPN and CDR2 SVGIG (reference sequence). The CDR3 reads CAWDRGYEQYF. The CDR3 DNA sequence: TGTGCCTGGGACAGGGGTTACGAGCAGTACTTC.

The CDR3 loop is CASSLNWAGGGETQYF. CDR3 sequence (DNA): TGTGCCAGCAGCTTAAACTGGGCGGGAGGGGGCGAGACCCAGTACTTC. The chain employs TRBV11-2 and TRBJ2-5, with TRBD2 matching over 9 bases. V trimming: 2 bases; J trimming: 5 bases; junction bases outside the gene matches: 9. This CDR3 contains 16 residues. In germline, CDR1 is SGHAT, CDR2 FQNNGV.

This CDR3 reads CASSALGYTGELFF. In DNA, the CDR3 is TGTGCCAGCAGCGCTCTAGGTTACACCGGGGAGCTGTTTTTT. J is TRBJ2-2 and V is TRBV9; D remains ambiguous. Per the germline V gene, CDR1 is SGDLS and CDR2 is YYNGEE. The CDR3 spans 14 residues. V lost 3 bases, J lost 3 bases, and 9 bases lay in between.

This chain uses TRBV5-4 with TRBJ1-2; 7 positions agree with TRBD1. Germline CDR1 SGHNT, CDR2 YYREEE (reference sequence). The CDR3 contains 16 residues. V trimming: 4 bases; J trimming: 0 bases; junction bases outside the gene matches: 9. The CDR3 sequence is CASSPGGLTANYGYTF. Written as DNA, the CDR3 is TGTGCCAGCAGCCCAGGGGGTCTCACAGCTAACTATGGCTACACCTTC.

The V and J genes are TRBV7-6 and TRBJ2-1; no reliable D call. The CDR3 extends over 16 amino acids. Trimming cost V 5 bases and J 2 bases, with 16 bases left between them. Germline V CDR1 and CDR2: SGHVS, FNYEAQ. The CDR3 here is CASSPTAVRTYNEQFF. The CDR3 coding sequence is TGTGCCAGCAGCCCCACTGCCGTAAGGACCTACAATGAGCAGTTCTTC.

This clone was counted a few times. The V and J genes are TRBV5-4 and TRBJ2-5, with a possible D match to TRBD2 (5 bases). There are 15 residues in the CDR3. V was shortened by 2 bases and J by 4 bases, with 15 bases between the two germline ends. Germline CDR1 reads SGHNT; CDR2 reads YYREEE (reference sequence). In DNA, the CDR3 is TGTGCCAGCAGCTTCGGGGAGTTCGAGGGAGAGACCCAGTACTTC. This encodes CASSFGEFEGETQYF.

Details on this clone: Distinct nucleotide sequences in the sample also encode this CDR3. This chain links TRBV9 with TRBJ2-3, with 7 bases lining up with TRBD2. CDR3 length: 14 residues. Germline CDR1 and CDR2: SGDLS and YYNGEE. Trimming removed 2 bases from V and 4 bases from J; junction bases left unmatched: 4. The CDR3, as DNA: TGTGCCAGCAGCGTCGGCGGGAGTTCAGATACGCAGTATTTT. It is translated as CASSVGGSSDTQYF.

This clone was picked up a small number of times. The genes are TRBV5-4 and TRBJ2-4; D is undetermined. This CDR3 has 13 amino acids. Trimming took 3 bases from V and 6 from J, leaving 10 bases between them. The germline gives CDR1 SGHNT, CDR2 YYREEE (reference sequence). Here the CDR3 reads CASSSVGLNIQYF. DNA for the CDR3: TGTGCCAGCAGCTCGGTGGGCCTAAACATTCAGTACTTC.

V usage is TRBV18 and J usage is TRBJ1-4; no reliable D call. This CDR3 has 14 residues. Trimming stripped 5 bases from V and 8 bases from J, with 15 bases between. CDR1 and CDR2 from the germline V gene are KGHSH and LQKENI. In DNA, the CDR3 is TGTGCCAGCTCAAAATCCGGGAGTGAGGAAAAACTGTTTTTT. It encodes CASSKSGSEEKLFF.

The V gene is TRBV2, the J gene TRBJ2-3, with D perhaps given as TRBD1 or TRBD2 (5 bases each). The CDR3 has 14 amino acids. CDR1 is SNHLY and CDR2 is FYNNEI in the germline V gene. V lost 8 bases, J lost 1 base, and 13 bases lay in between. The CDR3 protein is CASLRDGGTDTQYF. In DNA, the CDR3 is TGTGCCAGCCTCCGGGACGGAGGCACAGATACGCAGTATTTT.

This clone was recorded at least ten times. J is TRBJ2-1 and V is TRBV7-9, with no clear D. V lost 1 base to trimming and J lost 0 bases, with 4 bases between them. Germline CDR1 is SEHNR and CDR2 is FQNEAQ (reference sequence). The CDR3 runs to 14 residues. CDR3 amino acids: CASSLGTSYNEQFF. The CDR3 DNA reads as TGTGCCAGCAGCTTAGGGACCTCCTACAATGAGCAGTTCTTC.

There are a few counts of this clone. Written as DNA, the CDR3 is TGTGCCAGCAACCCGGGACTAGCGGGAGGCTACGAGCAGTACTTC. This sequence encodes CASNPGLAGGYEQYF. The gene calls are TRBV7-2 and TRBJ2-7; 15 bases are a match to TRBD2. The CDR3 length is 15 residues. CDR1 and CDR2 (germline): SGHTA, FQGNSA. Trimming took 7 bases from V and 3 from J; bases not matched to a gene: 4.

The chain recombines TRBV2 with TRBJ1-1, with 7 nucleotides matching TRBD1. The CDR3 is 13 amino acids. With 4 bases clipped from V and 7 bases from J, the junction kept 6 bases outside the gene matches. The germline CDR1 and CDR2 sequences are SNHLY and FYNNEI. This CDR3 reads CASSVGGRREAFF. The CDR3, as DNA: TGTGCCAGCAGTGTAGGGGGCCGACGTGAAGCTTTCTTT.

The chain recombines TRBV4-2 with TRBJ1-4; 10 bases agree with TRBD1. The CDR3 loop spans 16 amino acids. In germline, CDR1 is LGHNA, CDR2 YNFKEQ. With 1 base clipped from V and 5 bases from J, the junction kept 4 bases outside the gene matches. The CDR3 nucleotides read TGTGCCAGCAGCCAAGGACAGGGACAGGGGAATGAAAAACTGTTTTTT. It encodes CASSQGQGQGNEKLFF.

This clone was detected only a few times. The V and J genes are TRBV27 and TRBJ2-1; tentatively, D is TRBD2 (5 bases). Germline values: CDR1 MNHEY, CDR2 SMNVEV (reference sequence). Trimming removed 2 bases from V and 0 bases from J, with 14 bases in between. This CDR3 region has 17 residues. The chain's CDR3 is CASSLTRLSSSYNEQFF. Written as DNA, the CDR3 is TGTGCCAGCAGTTTAACCCGACTATCGAGCTCCTACAATGAGCAGTTCTTC.